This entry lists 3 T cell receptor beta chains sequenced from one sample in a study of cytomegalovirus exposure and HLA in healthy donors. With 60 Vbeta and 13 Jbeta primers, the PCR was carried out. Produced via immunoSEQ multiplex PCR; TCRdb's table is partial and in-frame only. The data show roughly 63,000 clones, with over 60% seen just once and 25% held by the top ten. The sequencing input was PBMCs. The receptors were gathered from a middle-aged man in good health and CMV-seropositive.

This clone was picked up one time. The CDR3: CAWSDGTVRKTQYF. The DNA for the CDR3 is TGTGCCTGGAGTGACGGGACAGTAAGAAAGACCCAGTACTTC. The rearrangement links TRBV30 to TRBJ2-5, with TRBD1 identical over 7 bases. V was clipped by 1 base and J by 6 bases; unmatched bases: 8. The CDR3 length is 14 residues. The germline V gene encodes CDR1 GTSNPN and CDR2 SVGIG (reference sequence).

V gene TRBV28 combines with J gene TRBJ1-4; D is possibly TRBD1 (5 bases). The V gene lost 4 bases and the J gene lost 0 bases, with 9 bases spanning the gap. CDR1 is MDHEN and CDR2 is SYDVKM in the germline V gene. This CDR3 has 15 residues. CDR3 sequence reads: CASSSPRATNEKLFF. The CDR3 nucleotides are TGTGCCAGCAGTTCCCCCAGGGCAACTAATGAAAAACTGTTTTTT.

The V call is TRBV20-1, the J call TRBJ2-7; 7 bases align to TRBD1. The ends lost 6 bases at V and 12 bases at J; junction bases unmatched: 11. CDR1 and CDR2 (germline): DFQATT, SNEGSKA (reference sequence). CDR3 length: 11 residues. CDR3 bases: TGCAGTGCCACGGGGACAGACCGTTGGTACTTC. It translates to CSATGTDRWYF.